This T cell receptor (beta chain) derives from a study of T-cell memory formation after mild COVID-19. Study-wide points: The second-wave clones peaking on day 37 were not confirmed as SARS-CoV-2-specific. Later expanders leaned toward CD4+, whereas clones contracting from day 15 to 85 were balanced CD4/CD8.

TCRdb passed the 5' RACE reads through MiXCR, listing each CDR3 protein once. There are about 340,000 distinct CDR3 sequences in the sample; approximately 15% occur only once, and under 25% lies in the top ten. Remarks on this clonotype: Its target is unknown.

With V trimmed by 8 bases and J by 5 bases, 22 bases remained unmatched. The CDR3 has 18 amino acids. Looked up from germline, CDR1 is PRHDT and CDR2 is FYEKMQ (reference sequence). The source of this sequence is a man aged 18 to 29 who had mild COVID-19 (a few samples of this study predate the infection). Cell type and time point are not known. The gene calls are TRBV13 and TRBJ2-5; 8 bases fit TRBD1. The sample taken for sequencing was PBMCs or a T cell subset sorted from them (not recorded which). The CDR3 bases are TGTGCCAGCTCTTTCGGCCCCTACGCAGGGGGCGAAGGGGAGACCCAGTACTTC. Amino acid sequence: CASSFGPYAGGEGETQYF.